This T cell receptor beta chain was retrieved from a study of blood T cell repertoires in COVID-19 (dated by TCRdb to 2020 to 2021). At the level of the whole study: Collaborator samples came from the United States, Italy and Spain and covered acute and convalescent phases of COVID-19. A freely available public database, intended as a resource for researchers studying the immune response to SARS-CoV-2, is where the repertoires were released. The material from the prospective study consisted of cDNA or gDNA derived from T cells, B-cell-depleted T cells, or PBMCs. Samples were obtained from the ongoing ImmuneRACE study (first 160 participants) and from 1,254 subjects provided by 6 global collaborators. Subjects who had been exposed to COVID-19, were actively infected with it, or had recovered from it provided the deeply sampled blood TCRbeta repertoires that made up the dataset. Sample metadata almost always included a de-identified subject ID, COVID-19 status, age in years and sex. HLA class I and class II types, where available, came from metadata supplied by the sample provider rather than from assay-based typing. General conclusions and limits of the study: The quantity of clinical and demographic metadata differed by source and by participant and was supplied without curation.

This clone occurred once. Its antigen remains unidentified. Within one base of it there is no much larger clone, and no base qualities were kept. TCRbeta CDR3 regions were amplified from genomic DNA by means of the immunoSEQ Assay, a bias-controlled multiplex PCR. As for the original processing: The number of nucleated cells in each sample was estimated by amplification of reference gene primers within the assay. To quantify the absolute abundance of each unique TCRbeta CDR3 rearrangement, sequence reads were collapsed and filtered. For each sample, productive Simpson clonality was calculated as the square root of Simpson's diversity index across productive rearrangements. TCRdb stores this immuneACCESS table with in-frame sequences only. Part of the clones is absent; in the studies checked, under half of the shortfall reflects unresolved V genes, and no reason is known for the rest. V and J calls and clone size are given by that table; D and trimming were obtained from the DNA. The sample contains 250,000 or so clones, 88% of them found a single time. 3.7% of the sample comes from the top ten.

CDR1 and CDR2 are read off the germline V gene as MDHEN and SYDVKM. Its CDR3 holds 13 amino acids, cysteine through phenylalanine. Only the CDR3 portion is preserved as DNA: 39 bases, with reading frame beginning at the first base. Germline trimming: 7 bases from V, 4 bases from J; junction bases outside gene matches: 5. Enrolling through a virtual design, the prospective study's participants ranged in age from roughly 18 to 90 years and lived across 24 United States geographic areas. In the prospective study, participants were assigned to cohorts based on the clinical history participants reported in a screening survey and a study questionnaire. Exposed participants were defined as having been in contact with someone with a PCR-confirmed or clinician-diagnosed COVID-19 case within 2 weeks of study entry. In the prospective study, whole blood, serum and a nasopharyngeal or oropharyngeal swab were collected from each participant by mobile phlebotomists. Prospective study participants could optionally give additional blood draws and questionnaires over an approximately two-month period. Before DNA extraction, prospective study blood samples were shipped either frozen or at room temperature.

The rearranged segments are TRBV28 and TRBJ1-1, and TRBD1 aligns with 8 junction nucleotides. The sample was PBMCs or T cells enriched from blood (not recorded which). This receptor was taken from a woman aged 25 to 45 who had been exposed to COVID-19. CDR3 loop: CASIGQGFTEAFF. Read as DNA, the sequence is TGTGCCAGCATTGGACAGGGTTTCACTGAAGCTTTCTTT. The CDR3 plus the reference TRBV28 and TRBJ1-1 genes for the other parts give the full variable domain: DVKVTQSSRYLVKRTGEKVFLECVQDMDHENMFWYRQDPGLGLRLIYFSYDVKMKEKGDIPEGYSVSREKKERFSLILESASTNQTSMYLCASIGQGFTEAFFGQGTRLTVV.